The entry below describes one T cell receptor (beta chain). Antigen unknown. The data derive from a study of OX40 agonist ivuxolimab in advanced cancers. The wider study: Given to patients was ivuxolimab, an agonistic anti-OX40 (CD134) antibody. Melanoma, hepatocellular carcinoma, head and neck or renal cell cancer occurred in dose-escalation patients.

Findings and caveats of the study: Among T cells, CD8+ cells averaged more expanded clones than CD4+ cells.

Germline V CDR1 and CDR2: SGHNT, YYREEE (reference sequence). This CDR3 contains 12 residues. V lost 4 bases and J 7 bases, leaving 11 bases between the germline ends. Profiling relied on immunoSEQ multiplex PCR, and the TCRdb table lists in-frame clones only, not all of them. The sample contains about 84,000 clones, about nine tenths of which appear only once. This specimen was CD4+ or CD8+ T cells sorted from blood, taken in a trial of the OX40 agonist ivuxolimab. The clonotype was recovered from an adult with an advanced solid tumor such as melanoma, head and neck, liver or kidney cancer. The chain uses TRBV5-4 and TRBJ1-1; no clear D. CDR3 nucleotides: TGTGCCAGCAGCCGGATCTTTAGTGAAGCTTTCTTT. It yields the protein CASSRIFSEAFF.